These 25 T cell receptor beta chains were sequenced from one sample in a study of naive and memory T cell subsets. Overall study findings and caveats: Naive repertoires, especially CD8, held a few larger clonotypes, possibly memory cells re-expressing CD45RA.

Both TRBC1 and TRBC2 were covered by a beta constant-region primer of two equimolar oligonucleotides. Four rounds of PCR amplified the ligated cDNA using nested alpha and beta constant-region primers plus SP2. TCRdb analysed the UMI-ligation and nested PCR reads with MiXCR anew, one entry per CDR3 protein. The repertoire holds tens of thousands of distinct CDR3 sequences, with about 10% as singletons. The antigens of these receptors remain unknown. Sequenced material: naive CD4+ T cells from blood. Receptor source: a human donor in good health.

The chain recombines TRBV25-1 with TRBJ2-1, with D possibly TRBD2 on 5 matching bases. Deletions cut 1 base from V and 3 bases from J, with 10 bases between. Germline-derived CDR1 and CDR2 are MGHDK and SYGVNS. CDR3 length: 15 amino acids. The CDR3 sequence is CASSEFPSGYNEQFF. The CDR3 nucleotides read TGTGCCAGCAGTGAATTCCCCAGCGGCTACAATGAGCAGTTCTTC.

This clonotype has only a few counts. The chain couples TRBV12-3 or TRBV12-4 to TRBJ2-7; 9 nucleotides agree with TRBD2. The V gene end was trimmed by 6 bases and the J gene end by 6 bases; junction bases not matched to a gene: 9. The CDR3 covers 14 residues. The CDR3 DNA is TGTGCCAGCAGAAAGGGGGCGGGGGGGCCCGAGCAGTACTTC. Translation: CASRKGAGGPEQYF.

This clonotype has more than one count but fewer than ten. The J gene is TRBJ2-3, the V gene TRBV12-3 or TRBV12-4, with D perhaps being TRBD1 or TRBD2 (6 bases each). The CDR3 runs to 15 residues. V was clipped by 7 bases and J by 1 base, with 15 bases between them. The CDR3 is CASTGGGFGTDTQYF. CDR3 DNA sequence: TGTGCCAGCACTGGAGGGGGGTTCGGCACAGATACGCAGTATTTT.

V usage is TRBV18 and J usage is TRBJ1-6, with no clear D. CDR3 size: 17 residues. Germline-derived CDR1 and CDR2 are KGHSH and LQKENI. V shed 4 bases and J shed 4 bases, with 17 bases lying between them. The CDR3 DNA sequence: TGTGCCAGCTCACGGCCCGTCCAAAGGGATTATAATTCACCCCTCCACTTT. It translates to CASSRPVQRDYNSPLHF. Full variable domain (missing parts from reference TRBV18 and TRBJ1-6): NAGVMQNPRHLVRRRGQEARLRCSPMKGHSHVYWYRQLPEEGLKFMVYLQKENIIDESGMPKERFSAEFPKEGPSILRIQQVVRGDSAAYFCASSRPVQRDYNSPLHFGNGTRLTVT.

The chain employs TRBV15 and TRBJ1-5; no clear D gene. CDR1 LNHNV and CDR2 YYDKDF come from the germline V gene (reference sequence). The length of the CDR3 is 13 residues. V lost 0 bases to trimming and J lost 4 bases, with 4 bases between them. The CDR3 spells CATSRDRNQPQHF. As DNA, the CDR3 is TGTGCCACCAGCAGAGATCGTAATCAGCCCCAGCATTTT.

This clonotype was detected ten times or more. V usage is TRBV15 and J usage is TRBJ2-1, with D maybe TRBD1 (5 bases). The V gene's germline CDR1 is LNHNV and CDR2 YYDKDF (reference sequence). The V and J ends lost 1 base and 0 bases respectively, with 10 bases between them. CDR3 size: 16 residues. CDR3 sequence reads: CATSRVRTSSYNEQFF. The CDR3 DNA reads TGTGCCACCAGCAGAGTCCGGACAAGCTCCTACAATGAGCAGTTCTTC.

In this sample, this clonotype turned up many times. J is TRBJ1-2 and V is TRBV29-1; 7 nucleotides align to TRBD1. Germline lookup yields CDR1 SQVTM and CDR2 ANQGSEA. The CDR3 runs 14 residues. The junction had 8 bases not matched to a gene; V was cut back by 7 bases and J by 0 bases. This CDR3 is CSADRDSPNYGYTF. The CDR3 nucleotides read TGCAGCGCTGACCGGGACAGCCCTAACTATGGCTACACCTTC. The complete variable domain, with remaining parts taken from reference TRBV29-1 and TRBJ1-2, reads SAVISQKPSRDICQRGTSLTIQCQVDSQVTMMFWYRQQPGQSLTLIATANQGSEATYESGFVIDKFPISRPNLTFSTLTVSNMSPEDSSIYLCSADRDSPNYGYTFGSGTRLTVV.

V usage is TRBV21-1 and J usage is TRBJ2-2; the table assigns TRBD1, which was not confirmed against the DNA. TRBV21-1 is described as a pseudogene. The CDR3 loop spans 17 amino acids. The CDR3 reads CASSHRPPQGVTGELFF. CDR3 DNA sequence: TGTGCCAGCAGCCACCGCCCCCCCCAGGGTGTCACCGGGGAGCTGTTTTTT.

This clonotype was detected a few times. V and J are TRBV5-1 and TRBJ2-3, with 7 bases aligning to TRBD1. CDR3 size: 14 residues. V lost 2 bases, J lost 4 bases, and 4 bases stayed unmatched. The germline gives CDR1 SGHRS, CDR2 YFSETQ. CDR3 region: CASSFSRGSDTQYF. The CDR3 nucleotides are TGCGCCAGCAGCTTTAGCAGGGGGTCAGATACGCAGTATTTT. Full variable domain (rest looked up from reference TRBV5-1 and TRBJ2-3): KAGVTQTPRYLIKTRGQQVTLSCSPISGHRSVSWYQQTPGQGLQFLFEYFSETQRNKGNFPGRFSGRQFSNSRSEMNVSTLELGDSALYLCASSFSRGSDTQYFGPGTRLTVL.

This clonotype was recorded a few times. The V and J genes are TRBV5-1 and TRBJ2-1; the match to TRBD2 covers 8 bases. Germline CDR1 and CDR2: SGHRS and YFSETQ. The ends lost 1 base at V and 5 bases at J; junction bases unmatched: 20. The CDR3 has 20 residues. CDR3 in amino acids: CASSLIVRPTSGGFHNEQFF. CDR3 nucleotides: TGCGCCAGCAGCTTGATCGTGCGCCCAACCAGCGGGGGTTTTCACAATGAGCAGTTCTTC.

The genes are TRBV20-1 and TRBJ2-7; a possible D gene is TRBD1 (6 bases). Germline V gene lookup returns CDR1 DFQATT and CDR2 SNEGSKA (reference sequence). The V end was cut by 1 base, the J end by 2 bases, with 12 bases between. This CDR3 has 14 amino acids. This CDR3 is CSARGDIRPYEQYF. Written as DNA, the CDR3 is TGCAGTGCTAGAGGGGACATACGACCCTACGAGCAGTACTTC.

This clonotype was recorded at least ten times. The chain links TRBV20-1 to TRBJ2-2, with D perhaps assigned TRBD1 or TRBD2 (5 bases each). The germline V gene encodes CDR1 DFQATT and CDR2 SNEGSKA (reference sequence). Trimming removed 5 bases at V and 1 base at J, with 14 bases between. The CDR3 spans 15 residues. Here the CDR3 reads CSAPQGVGNTGELFF. DNA for the CDR3: TGCAGTGCTCCGCAGGGAGTCGGGAACACCGGGGAGCTGTTTTTT.

The chain's CDR3 is CASSSRGGLAGREQYF. The CDR3 DNA sequence: TGTGCCAGCAGTTCCAGGGGGGGACTAGCTGGAAGGGAGCAGTACTTC. The V and J genes are TRBV12-3 or TRBV12-4 and TRBJ2-7, with 9 bases fitting TRBD2. Unmatched junction bases numbered 14, after V lost 4 bases and J lost 7 bases. The CDR3 length is 16 residues.

This clonotype was recorded at least ten times. The chain couples TRBV20-1 to TRBJ2-7, with 8 bases aligning to TRBD2. The CDR3 covers 14 residues. V dropped 3 bases and J dropped 4; count of bases not matched to a gene: 8. The V gene's germline CDR1 is DFQATT and CDR2 SNEGSKA (reference sequence). The CDR3 loop is CSASSASGLYEQYF. The DNA of the CDR3 is TGCAGTGCTAGTTCGGCTAGCGGGCTTTACGAGCAGTACTTC.

The chain is built from TRBV7-9 and TRBJ2-5; 7 nucleotides line up with TRBD2. From germline, CDR1 is SEHNR and CDR2 FQNEAQ (reference sequence). This CDR3 comprises 18 residues. Trimming cost V 1 base and J 2 bases; bases outside gene matches: 13. The CDR3 DNA follows: TGTGCCAGCAGCTTAGTTTATCTGAGGGAGGGTTCTCAAGAGACCCAGTACTTC. Translation gives CASSLVYLREGSQETQYF.

In this sample, this clonotype turned up a few times. The chain carries TRBV20-1 and TRBJ1-3; D is possibly TRBD1 (5 bases). The CDR3 contains 14 residues. Germline assignment: CDR1 DFQATT and CDR2 SNEGSKA (reference sequence). Trimming cost V 4 bases and J 2 bases, with 12 bases left between them. The DNA of the CDR3 is TGCAGTGCTATGCCAGGGAGGGCTGGAAACACCATATATTTT. This sequence encodes CSAMPGRAGNTIYF.

This clonotype was counted a few times. V and J are TRBV30 and TRBJ2-1; D gene unclear. The V gene's germline CDR1 is GTSNPN and CDR2 SVGIG (reference sequence). The CDR3 runs to 15 residues. V was clipped by 4 bases and J by 2 bases, with 15 bases between them. The CDR3 DNA sequence: TGTGCCTGGAAGGTTATCGGGTCCCCCTACAATGAGCAGTTCTTC. Translated, it gives CAWKVIGSPYNEQFF. Full variable domain (remainder filled in from reference TRBV30 and TRBJ2-1): SQTIHQWPATLVQPVGSPLSLECTVEGTSNPNLYWYRQAAGRGLQLLFYSVGIGQISSEVPQNLSASRPQDRQFILSSKKLLLSDSGFYLCAWKVIGSPYNEQFFGPGTRLTVL.

This chain joins TRBV7-3 and TRBJ1-6, with D possibly matching TRBD1 (5 bases). The ends were cut back, 4 bases at V and 7 bases at J, with 8 bases in the middle. CDR3 length equals 13 residues. Per germline, CDR1 SGHTA and CDR2 FQGTGA. Written as DNA, the CDR3 is TGTGCCAGCAGCTATCAGGGAAATTCACCCCTCCACTTT. This encodes CASSYQGNSPLHF.

This clonotype was seen repeatedly, ten times or more. J is TRBJ2-1 and V is TRBV3-1, with a tentative D call TRBD2 (5 bases). CDR1 is LGHDT, CDR2 YNNKEL, per germline (reference sequence). This CDR3 has 16 residues. Trimming cost V 1 base and J 6 bases, with 16 bases left between them. Written as DNA, the CDR3 is TGTGCCAGCAGCCAAGTTCCCCAGCGGCCCCTCAATGAGCAGTTCTTC. Translation gives CASSQVPQRPLNEQFF.

This clonotype turned up a few times. The V and J genes are TRBV20-1 and TRBJ1-5; D is ambiguous. The CDR3 has 13 amino acids. The germline V gene encodes CDR1 DFQATT and CDR2 SNEGSKA (reference sequence). V was shortened by 2 bases and J by 4 bases, with 9 bases between the two germline ends. Written as DNA, the CDR3 is TGCAGTGCTAGAAGGACGGAGAATCAGCCCCAGCATTTT. As protein: CSARRTENQPQHF.

There are a few counts of this clonotype. The rearrangement joins TRBV12-3 or TRBV12-4 to TRBJ1-2, with 8 bases fitting TRBD1. The CDR3 extends over 14 amino acids. J was trimmed by 4 bases and V by 6 bases; bases with no gene match: 7. The CDR3 loop is CASRTAGQAYGYTF. CDR3 in DNA: TGTGCCAGCAGAACCGCGGGACAGGCCTATGGCTACACCTTC.

The sample holds many counts of this clonotype. CDR3 amino acids: CASGPGQGSSGELFF. The CDR3 DNA sequence: TGTGCCAGCGGACCGGGACAGGGAAGTTCCGGGGAGCTGTTTTTT. The V gene is TRBV12-3 or TRBV12-4, the J gene TRBJ2-2, with 9 nucleotides matching TRBD1. J lost 6 bases, V lost 8 bases, and 10 bases had no gene match. The CDR3 runs 15 residues.

This clonotype occurred many times. The V and J genes are TRBV6-5 and TRBJ1-5, with a possible D match to TRBD1 (5 bases). The V gene's germline CDR1 is MNHEY and CDR2 SVGAGI. The V gene lost 6 bases and the J gene lost 0 bases, with 9 bases spanning the gap. The CDR3 contains 14 residues. The CDR3 DNA reads as TGTGCCAGCAGCCCAGACAGTAGCAATCAGCCCCAGCATTTT. Its translation: CASSPDSSNQPQHF.

There are a few counts of this clonotype. The rearrangement links TRBV15 to TRBJ1-1; 8 bases fit TRBD1. The V gene end was trimmed by 5 bases and the J gene end by 0 bases; junction bases not matched to a gene: 5. The CDR3 totals 15 residues. The germline CDR1 and CDR2 sequences are LNHNV and YYDKDF (reference sequence). CDR3 bases: TGTGCCACCAGCGAACCGGGACAGGTGAACACTGAAGCTTTCTTT. Its protein product is CATSEPGQVNTEAFF. Combining the CDR3 with reference TRBV15 and TRBJ1-1 gives the whole variable domain DAMVIQNPRYQVTQFGKPVTLSCSQTLNHNVMYWYQQKSSQAPKLLFHYYDKDFNNEADTPDNFQSRRPNTSFCFLDIRSPGLGDTAMYLCATSEPGQVNTEAFFGQGTRLTVV.

This clonotype occurred many times. The genes are TRBV14 and TRBJ2-7; D not certain. CDR3 length: 11 residues. Germline CDR1 is SGHDN and CDR2 is FVKESK. In nucleotides, the CDR3 is TGTGCCAGCAGCCAAGAGTCCCTACCCGGCGTC. The encoded protein is CASSQESLPGV.